Reported below is one TCR beta chain. Its specificity is not known. This entry is derived from a study of shared clonotypes between healthy human individuals. General study points: All-four-donor shared clonotypes had higher generation probabilities than non-shared clonotypes did. Few donors restricted represented genetic and exposure-history diversity.

Assay: immunoSEQ multiplex PCR; the TCRdb copy retains only in-frame clones and omits some. In the table there are 2 million to 2.5 million clones, around 95% of which are singletons. Trimming removed 6 bases from V and 1 base from J; junction bases left unmatched: 6. CDR3 length: 14 residues. CDR1 is SGHRS, CDR2 YFSETQ, per germline. The V call is TRBV5-1, the J call TRBJ2-5; 7 positions agree with TRBD1. The clonotype originates from a man aged 18 to 30 in good health. Sequenced input: naive CD4+ T cells sorted from blood. The subset: CD45RA+ positively selected. CDR3 nucleotide sequence: TGCGCCAGCACCCCCGGGACAGCCCAAGAGACCCAGTACTTC. This codes for CASTPGTAQETQYF.